This T cell receptor (beta chain) was captured in a study of CD8 T cells in Susac syndrome. Included as multiple sclerosis controls were treatment-naive patients who had stable or active relapsing-remitting disease. Random hexamers primed reverse transcription of about 0.45 to 1 ug RNA. TCRdb used MiXCR to reprocess the immunoSEQ multiplex PCR reads, holding one entry per CDR3 protein. The repertoire holds 100,000 to 150,000 distinct CDR3 sequences, with around 80% as singletons. Notes on this clonotype: Its antigen is unknown.

Findings and limits, study-wide: The study acknowledged a relatively small number of individuals in its TCR sequencing and HLA analysis.

The V end lost 4 bases, the J end lost 0 bases, and 15 bases lay between the germline ends. This CDR3 is 16 amino acids long. The germline V gene encodes CDR1 KGHSH and CDR2 LQKENI. The source of this sequence is a human donor with multiple sclerosis. Sequencing was carried out using CD8+ T cells from PBMCs. The chain recombines TRBV18 with TRBJ1-1; possible D gene TRBD1, 5 bases. The CDR3 sequence: CASSLDSVLMNTEAFF. The CDR3, as DNA: TGTGCCAGCTCACTAGACAGCGTCTTGATGAACACTGAAGCTTTCTTT.